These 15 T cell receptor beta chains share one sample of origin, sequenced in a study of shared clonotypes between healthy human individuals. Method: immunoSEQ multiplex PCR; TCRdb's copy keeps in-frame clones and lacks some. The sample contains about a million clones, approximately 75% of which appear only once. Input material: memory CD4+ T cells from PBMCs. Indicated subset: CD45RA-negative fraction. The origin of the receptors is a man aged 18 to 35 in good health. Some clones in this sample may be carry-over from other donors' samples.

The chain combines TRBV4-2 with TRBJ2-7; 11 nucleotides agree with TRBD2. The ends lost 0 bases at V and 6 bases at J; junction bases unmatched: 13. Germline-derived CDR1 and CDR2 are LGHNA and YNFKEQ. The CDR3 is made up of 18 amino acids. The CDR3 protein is CASSQEVGLAGGVSEQYF. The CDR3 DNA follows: TGTGCCAGCAGCCAAGAAGTAGGCTTAGCGGGAGGGGTGAGCGAGCAGTACTTC.

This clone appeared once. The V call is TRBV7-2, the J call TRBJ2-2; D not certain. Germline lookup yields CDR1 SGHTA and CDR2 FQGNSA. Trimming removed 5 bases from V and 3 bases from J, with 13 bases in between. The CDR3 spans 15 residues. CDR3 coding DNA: TGTGCCAGCAGCCCTATTGGTTGGGACACCGGGGAGCTGTTTTTT. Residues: CASSPIGWDTGELFF.

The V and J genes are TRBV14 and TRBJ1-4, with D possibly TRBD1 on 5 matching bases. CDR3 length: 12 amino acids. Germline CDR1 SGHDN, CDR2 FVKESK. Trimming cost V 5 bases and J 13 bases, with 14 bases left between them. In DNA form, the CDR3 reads TGTGCCAGCAGCTTACACCGGGACCGACTGTTTTTT. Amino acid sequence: CASSLHRDRLFF.

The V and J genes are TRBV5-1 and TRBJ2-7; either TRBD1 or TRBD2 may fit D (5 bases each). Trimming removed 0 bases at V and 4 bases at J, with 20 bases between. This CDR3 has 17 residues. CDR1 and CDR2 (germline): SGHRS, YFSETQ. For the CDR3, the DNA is TGCGCCAGCAGCTTGGGTCCTCATAGCGAAAGGGGTTACGAGCAGTACTTC. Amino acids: CASSLGPHSERGYEQYF.

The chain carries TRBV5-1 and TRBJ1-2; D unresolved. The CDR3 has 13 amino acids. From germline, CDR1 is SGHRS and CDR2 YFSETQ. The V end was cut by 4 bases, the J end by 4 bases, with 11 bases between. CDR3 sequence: CASSLPSPYGYTF. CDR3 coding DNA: TGCGCCAGCAGCCTCCCCTCCCCCTATGGCTACACCTTC.

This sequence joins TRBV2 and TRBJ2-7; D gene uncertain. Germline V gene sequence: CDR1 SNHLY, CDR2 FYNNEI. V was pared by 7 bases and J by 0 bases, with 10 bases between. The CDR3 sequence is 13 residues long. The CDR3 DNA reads TGTGCCAGCATGTGGCAGATCTCCTACGAGCAGTACTTC. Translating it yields CASMWQISYEQYF.

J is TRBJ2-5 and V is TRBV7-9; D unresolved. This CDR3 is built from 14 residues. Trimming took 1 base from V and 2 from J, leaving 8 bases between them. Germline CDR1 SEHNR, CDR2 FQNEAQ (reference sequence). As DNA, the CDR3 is TGTGCCAGCAGCTTAGGTACCAGTCAAGAGACCCAGTACTTC. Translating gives CASSLGTSQETQYF.

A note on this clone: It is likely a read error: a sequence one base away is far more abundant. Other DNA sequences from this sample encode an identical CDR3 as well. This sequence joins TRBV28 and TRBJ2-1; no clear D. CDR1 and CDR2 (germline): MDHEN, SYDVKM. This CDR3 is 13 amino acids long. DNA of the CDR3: TGCGCCAGCAGTTCAGGAGCCTACAATGAGCAGTTCTTC. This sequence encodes CASSSGAYNEQFF.

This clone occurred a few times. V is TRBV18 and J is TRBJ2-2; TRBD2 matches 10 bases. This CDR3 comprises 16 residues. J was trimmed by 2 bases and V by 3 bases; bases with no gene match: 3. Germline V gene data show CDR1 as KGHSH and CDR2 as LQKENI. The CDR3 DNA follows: TGTGCCAGCTCACCGCGGACTAGCGGTAACACCGGGGAGCTGTTTTTT. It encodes CASSPRTSGNTGELFF.

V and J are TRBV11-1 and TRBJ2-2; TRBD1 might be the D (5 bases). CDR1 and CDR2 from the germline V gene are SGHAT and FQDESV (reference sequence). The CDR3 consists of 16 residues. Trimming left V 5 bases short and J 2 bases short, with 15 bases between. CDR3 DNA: TGTGCCAGCAGCCCCCGAAGGGGCGGAAACACCGGGGAGCTGTTTTTT. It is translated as CASSPRRGGNTGELFF.

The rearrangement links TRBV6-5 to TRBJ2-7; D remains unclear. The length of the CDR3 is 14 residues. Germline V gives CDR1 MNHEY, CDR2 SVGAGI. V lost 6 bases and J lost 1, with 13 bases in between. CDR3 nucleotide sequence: TGTGCCAGCAGGGTCGGTCGAAGTTCCTACGAGCAGTACTTC. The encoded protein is CASRVGRSSYEQYF.

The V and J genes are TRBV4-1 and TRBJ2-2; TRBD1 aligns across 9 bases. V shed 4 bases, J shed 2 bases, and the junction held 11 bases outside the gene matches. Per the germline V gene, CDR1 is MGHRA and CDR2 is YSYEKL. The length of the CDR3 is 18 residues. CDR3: CASSRPGQGITNTGELFF. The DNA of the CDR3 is TGCGCCAGCAGCCGACCAGGACAGGGGATTACTAACACCGGGGAGCTGTTTTTT.

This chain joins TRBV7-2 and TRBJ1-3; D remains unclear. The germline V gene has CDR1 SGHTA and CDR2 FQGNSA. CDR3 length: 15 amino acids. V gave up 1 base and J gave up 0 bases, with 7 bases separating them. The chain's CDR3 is CASSLGSVSGNTIYF. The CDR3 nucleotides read TGTGCCAGCAGCTTAGGGTCGGTCTCTGGAAACACCATATATTTT.

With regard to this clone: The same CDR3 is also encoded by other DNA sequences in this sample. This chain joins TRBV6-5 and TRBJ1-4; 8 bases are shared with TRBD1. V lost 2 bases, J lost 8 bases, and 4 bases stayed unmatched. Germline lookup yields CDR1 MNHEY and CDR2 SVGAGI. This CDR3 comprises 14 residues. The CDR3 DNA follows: TGTGCCAGCAGTTACGGACAGGGTCGGGAAAAACTGTTTTTT. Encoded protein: CASSYGQGREKLFF.

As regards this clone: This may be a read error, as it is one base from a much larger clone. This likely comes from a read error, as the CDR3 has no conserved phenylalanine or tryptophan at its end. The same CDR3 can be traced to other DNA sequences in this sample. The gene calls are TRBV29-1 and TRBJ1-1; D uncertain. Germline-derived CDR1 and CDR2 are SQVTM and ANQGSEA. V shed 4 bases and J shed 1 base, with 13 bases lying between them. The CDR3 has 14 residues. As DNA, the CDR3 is TGCAGCGTTGCCTCCGGTGCGTCGAACACTGAAGCTTTCCTT. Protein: CSVASGASNTEAFL.